This entry concerns a single T cell receptor (beta chain). Its antigen is not known. The conserved closing phenylalanine or tryptophan is absent in this CDR3, likely reflecting a read error. Previously, flow cytometry had revealed CD8+CD57+ cell expansion in the patients chosen for sequencing. Each patient had severe acquired aplastic anemia. This sample is part of a study of CD8+CD57+ T cells in acquired aplastic anemia. Study information: The study obtained an average of around 3.1 ug of DNA from sorted CD4+ and CD8+ cells.

Germline CDR1 reads SGDLS; CDR2 reads YYNGEE. The CDR3 length is 12 residues. Investigators profiled TCR beta VDJ and CDR3 from genomic DNA template. TCRdb re-called the reads with MiXCR, one entry per CDR3 protein. The top ten hold over 35% of the sample, which has around 250,000 distinct CDR3 sequences, roughly 82% seen once. General observations from the study: The same twenty-nine CD8+ CDR3 sequences occurred in patients and in controls.

This rearrangement joins TRBV9 to TRBJ2-3; 9 bases match TRBD2. Input material: sorted CD4+, CD8+, or CD8+CD57+ T cells (not recorded which) from PBMCs. The receptor was isolated from a human donor with aplastic anemia. The CDR3 bases are TGCGCCAGCAGCGGGGGGTCAGGTACGCAGTATATT. This codes for CASSGGSGTQYI.